These 14 T cell receptor beta chains were sequenced from one sample in a study of response to subunit inactivated influenza vaccine. TCRdb redid the calling of the RT-PCR reads with MiXCR, one entry per CDR3 protein. This table holds hundreds of thousands of distinct CDR3 sequences, roughly 14% found once. The source was PBMCs from blood, collected roughly 13 days after vaccination. These TCRs come from a man aged 50 to 60 who received an inactivated influenza vaccine.

This clonotype has at least ten counts. V gene TRBV20-1 combines with J gene TRBJ2-3; TRBD2 aligns across 11 bases. Germline CDR1 reads DFQATT; CDR2 reads SNEGSKA (reference sequence). The CDR3 totals 15 residues. Losses at the gene ends were 5 bases for V and 2 bases for J; bases not matched to a gene: 6. The CDR3 DNA reads as TGCAGTGCTCCCGGGACTAGCGGCTACACAGATACGCAGTATTTT. Encoded protein: CSAPGTSGYTDTQYF.

Many counts were recorded for this clonotype. The chain couples TRBV10-3 to TRBJ2-1; TRBD2 aligns across 8 bases. Germline V gives CDR1 ENHRY, CDR2 SYGVKD. The CDR3 runs 13 residues. V was pared by 8 bases and J by 5 bases, with 5 bases of the junction left unmatched. The CDR3 bases are TGTGCCATCGGGATAGCGGGGAACAATGAGCAGTTCTTC. Amino acids: CAIGIAGNNEQFF.

The chain recombines TRBV12-3 or TRBV12-4 with TRBJ1-5, with a weak D call TRBD1 (6 bases). This CDR3 is built from 17 residues. V lost 2 bases, J lost 0 bases, and 14 bases lay in between. The CDR3: CASSLRARGSSNQPQHF. The CDR3, as DNA: TGTGCCAGCAGTTTAAGGGCCAGGGGAAGTAGCAATCAGCCCCAGCATTTT.

The gene calls are TRBV28 and TRBJ2-2, with a tentative D call TRBD1 (6 bases). Between the trimmed V and J ends, which lost 7 bases and 0 bases, there was a span of 12 bases. This CDR3 comprises 15 residues. Germline V gene sequence: CDR1 MDHEN, CDR2 SYDVKM. Here the CDR3 reads CASTTGTTNTGELFF. CDR3 nucleotides: TGTGCCAGCACCACCGGGACAACGAACACCGGGGAGCTGTTTTTT.

This clonotype came up a few times. V usage is TRBV28 and J usage is TRBJ1-1, with a weak D call TRBD1 (5 bases). Trimming stripped 2 bases from V and 11 bases from J, with 12 bases between. The CDR3 length is 12 residues. Germline CDR1 is MDHEN and CDR2 is SYDVKM. The CDR3: CASSLSRGSAFF. CDR3 sequence (DNA): TGTGCCAGCAGTTTAAGCCGGGGGTCGGCTTTCTTT. The full variable domain, rest sourced from reference TRBV28 and TRBJ1-1, is DVKVTQSSRYLVKRTGEKVFLECVQDMDHENMFWYRQDPGLGLRLIYFSYDVKMKEKGDIPEGYSVSREKKERFSLILESASTNQTSMYLCASSLSRGSAFFGQGTRLTVV.

There are a few counts of this clonotype. A much larger clone lies one base from this, so it may be a read error. This chain uses TRBV2 with TRBJ2-5; 14 positions agree with TRBD2. In germline, CDR1 is SNHLY, CDR2 FYNNEI. The CDR3 runs to 15 residues. J gave up 4 bases and V 4 bases, and 2 bases lay outside the gene matches. CDR3 sequence reads: CASSAGLAGVETQYF. CDR3 nucleotides: TGTGCCAGCAGTGCGGGACTAGCGGGAGTAGAGACCCAGTACTTC.

This clonotype was counted a few times. The CDR3: CASSYSPGQGTSEQYF. CDR3 DNA: TGTGCCAGCAGTTACTCGCCCGGACAGGGAACATCCGAGCAGTACTTC. The rearrangement links TRBV6-2 or TRBV6-3 to TRBJ2-7, with 8 bases that match TRBD1. This CDR3 comprises 16 residues. Germline assignment: CDR1 MNHEY and CDR2 SVGEGT. V shed 0 bases, J shed 6 bases, and the junction held 10 bases outside the gene matches.

This clonotype was seen a few times. The J gene is TRBJ2-7, the V gene TRBV2; 7 nucleotides align to TRBD1. Germline V gives CDR1 SNHLY, CDR2 FYNNEI. This CDR3 is built from 13 residues. V was clipped by 6 bases and J by 4 bases; unmatched bases: 6. The CDR3 DNA reads TGTGCCAGCAGGTACAGGGGAGCGTACGAGCAGTACTTC. Its translation: CASRYRGAYEQYF.

The V and J genes are TRBV9 and TRBJ2-3, with 7 bases fitting TRBD2. Germline V gene lookup returns CDR1 SGDLS and CDR2 YYNGEE. Trimming took 0 bases from V and 2 from J; bases not matched to a gene: 15. This CDR3 contains 19 residues. The CDR3 protein is CASSVGNAGARVFTDTQYF. DNA for the CDR3: TGTGCCAGCAGCGTAGGAAATGCGGGAGCGCGAGTCTTCACAGATACGCAGTATTTT.

This clonotype was seen only a few times. The chain employs TRBV7-9 and TRBJ1-1, with D possibly TRBD1 on 6 matching bases. This CDR3 region has 12 residues. Germline V gene lookup returns CDR1 SEHNR and CDR2 FQNEAQ (reference sequence). Trimming pared 4 bases from V and 4 bases from J, leaving 7 bases between. Here the CDR3 DNA reads TGTGCCAGCAGCTACAGGGCCACTGAAGCTTTCTTT. It translates to CASSYRATEAFF.

The chain links TRBV7-9 to TRBJ2-4, with 9 bases fitting TRBD2. The CDR3 consists of 16 residues. The V gene's germline CDR1 is SEHNR and CDR2 FQNEAQ (reference sequence). V gave up 2 bases and J gave up 5 bases; unmatched junction bases: 7. The CDR3: CASSLSRSGRENIQYF. In DNA, the CDR3 is TGTGCCAGCAGCTTAAGTCGTAGCGGGAGAGAAAACATTCAGTACTTC.

V is TRBV4-3 and J is TRBJ2-7; possibly TRBD1 for D (5 bases). With 0 bases removed from V and 8 bases from J, the gap between germline ends came to 11 bases. Germline V gives CDR1 LGHNA, CDR2 YSLEER. The CDR3 has 13 residues. Written as DNA, the CDR3 is TGCGCCAGCAGCCAAGAAGGCAGACAGCAGCAGTACTTC. It encodes CASSQEGRQQQYF.

The chain uses TRBV5-1 and TRBJ1-1; possibly TRBD1 for D (6 bases). The ends were cut back, 3 bases at V and 1 base at J, with 13 bases in the middle. This CDR3 comprises 15 residues. The germline V gene has CDR1 SGHRS and CDR2 YFSETQ. The CDR3 loop reads CASSSDGQPNTEAFF. The CDR3, as DNA: TGCGCCAGCAGCTCAGACGGACAGCCGAACACTGAAGCTTTCTTT.

This clonotype was observed a few times. The V call is TRBV15, the J call TRBJ1-5; no clear D gene. The CDR3 has 14 amino acids. CDR1 and CDR2 (germline): LNHNV, YYDKDF (reference sequence). The V end was cut by 0 bases, the J end by 5 bases, with 8 bases between. CDR3: CATSRDGRDQPQHF. CDR3 nucleotide sequence: TGTGCCACCAGCAGAGATGGAAGAGATCAGCCCCAGCATTTT.